The rows below give T cell receptor beta chains drawn from one sample of a study of blood T cell repertoires in COVID-19. Produced via immunoSEQ multiplex PCR; TCRdb's table is partial and in-frame only. The data hold 250,000 or so clones, with roughly 89% observed a single time. Sequencing was done on a sample of peripheral blood. These receptors came from a woman in her forties who had recovered from COVID-19. Both conserved end residues are part of each CDR3. The order of the fields is J gene, clone size, V gene, D gene, CDR3 protein, CDR3 DNA. The D gene is left open where the match is weak. Where a row states a size, it is once, few, many or the class of an expanded clone; other rows omit it.

TRBJ1-2,.,TRBV5-1,.,CASGPGNYGYTF,TGCGCCAGTGGGCCGGGGAACTATGGCTACACCTTC
TRBJ1-2,.,TRBV5-1,TRBD1,CASSLQGDRAHGYTF,TGCGCCAGCAGCTTGCAGGGGGACAGGGCCCATGGCTACACCTTC
TRBJ2-6,.,TRBV11-2,.,CASRRTSGANVLTF,TGTGCCAGCAGGCGGACTTCTGGGGCCAACGTCCTGACTTTC
TRBJ2-1,.,TRBV7-9,.,CATLEDAYNEQFF,TGTGCCACGCTGGAGGATGCCTACAATGAGCAGTTCTTC
TRBJ1-1,.,TRBV19,TRBD1,CASRPGQAGVTEAFF,TGTGCCAGCCGGCCGGGACAGGCCGGGGTCACTGAAGCTTTCTTT
TRBJ1-1,.,TRBV24-1,.,CATSLGLEAFF,TGTGCCACCAGTTTGGGGCTTGAAGCTTTCTTT
TRBJ1-6,.,TRBV4-1,.,CASSQVRGSSYNSPLHF,TGCGCCAGCAGCCAAGTCCGGGGGAGCTCCTATAATTCACCCCTCCACTTT
TRBJ1-1,.,TRBV7-2,TRBD1,CASSLGGTANTEAFF,TGTGCCAGCAGCCTAGGGGGGACAGCGAACACTGAAGCTTTCTTT
TRBJ2-1,few,TRBV2,TRBD2,CASSELAGTYNEQFF,TGTGCCAGCAGTGAATTAGCGGGGACCTACAATGAGCAGTTCTTC
TRBJ1-5,.,TRBV6-1,.,CASSEARQPQHF,TGTGCCAGCAGTGAAGCTCGTCAGCCCCAGCATTTT
TRBJ2-7,.,TRBV12-3/TRBV12-4,.,CASSKVREQYF,TGTGCCAGCAGTAAGGTGCGGGAGCAGTACTTC
TRBJ2-6,.,TRBV28,.,CASSRVIRSGANVLTF,TGTGCCAGCAGTCGGGTTATACGCTCTGGGGCCAACGTCCTGACTTTC
TRBJ2-3,.,TRBV5-1,TRBD1,CASSIGQVGTDTQYF,TGCGCCAGCAGCATAGGACAGGTTGGCACAGATACGCAGTATTTT
TRBJ2-7,.,TRBV28,.,CASRTANSYEQYF,TGTGCCAGCAGGACAGCGAACTCCTACGAGCAGTACTTC
TRBJ1-2,few,TRBV28,TRBD1,CASSREDRDNYGYTF,TGTGCCAGCAGTAGGGAAGACAGGGATAACTATGGCTACACCTTC
TRBJ1-5,.,TRBV5-6,.,CASSKIDRPEQPQHF,TGTGCCAGCAGCAAAATAGACAGGCCAGAGCAGCCCCAGCATTTT
TRBJ1-2,.,TRBV7-9,TRBD1,CASSLGPDRGNGYTF,TGTGCCAGCAGCTTGGGTCCGGACAGGGGAAATGGCTACACCTTC
TRBJ2-3,.,TRBV6-5,.,CASMPLPSTDTQYF,TGTGCCAGCATGCCCCTACCCAGCACAGATACGCAGTATTTT
TRBJ2-2,once,TRBV5-1,TRBD1,CASSLTTGFSGELFF,TGCGCCAGCAGCTTGACGACAGGGTTTTCCGGGGAGCTGTTTTTT
TRBJ2-2,.,TRBV28,.,CASSLPRTGELFF,TGTGCCAGCAGTCTCCCCCGTACCGGGGAGCTGTTTTTT
TRBJ2-7,.,TRBV24-1,TRBD1,CATSDYGTGLTYEQYF,TGTGCCACCAGTGATTACGGGACAGGTCTTACTTACGAGCAGTACTTC
TRBJ1-1,.,TRBV30,.,CAWSPRENTEAFF,TGTGCCTGGAGCCCGAGGGAGAACACTGAAGCTTTCTTT
TRBJ1-1,few,TRBV28,.,CASGWGLEAFF,TGTGCCAGCGGCTGGGGCTTGGAGGCTTTCTTT
TRBJ2-5,once,TRBV30,TRBD2,CAWRARLAEETQYF,TGTGCCTGGAGGGCTAGACTAGCTGAAGAGACCCAGTACTTC
TRBJ1-4,.,TRBV5-4,.,CASSLGPTGGGTNEKLFF,TGTGCCAGCAGCTTGGGCCCGACAGGAGGCGGTACTAATGAAAAACTGTTTTTT
TRBJ2-5,.,TRBV5-6,.,CASSLVTTAQETQYF,TGTGCCAGCAGCTTGGTGACAACCGCACAAGAGACCCAGTACTTC
TRBJ2-7,.,TRBV5-1,TRBD1,CASRARQGASSYEQYF,TGCGCCAGCAGAGCTAGACAGGGGGCAAGCTCCTACGAGCAGTACTTC
TRBJ1-1,.,TRBV11-2,TRBD1,CASSSQGMNTEAFF,TGTGCCAGCAGCTCACAGGGGATGAACACTGAAGCTTTCTTT
TRBJ1-1,.,TRBV7-9,TRBD1,CASSDRGNTEAFF,TGTGCCAGCAGCGACAGGGGGAACACTGAAGCTTTCTTT
TRBJ1-5,.,TRBV6-1,.,CASSSPAREPQHF,TGTGCCAGCAGTTCACCCGCCAGGGAGCCCCAGCATTTT
TRBJ2-1,few,TRBV2,.,CASKRGSSYNEQFF,TGTGCCAGCAAAAGGGGAAGCTCCTACAATGAGCAGTTCTTC
TRBJ1-2,.,TRBV5-6,.,CASSSLDNLGYGYTF,TGTGCCAGCAGCTCACTTGACAATCTCGGCTATGGCTACACCTTC
TRBJ1-5,.,TRBV19,.,CASSSTYSNQPQHF,TGTGCCAGTAGTAGTACCTATAGCAATCAGCCCCAGCATTTT
TRBJ2-7,.,TRBV28,.,CASSRGPRFSYEQYF,TGTGCCAGCTCTAGGGGCCCGCGATTCTCCTACGAGCAGTACTTC
TRBJ2-6,.,TRBV5-6,TRBD1,CASSGQVFGANVLTF,TGTGCCAGCAGCGGACAGGTTTTTGGGGCCAACGTCCTGACTTTC
TRBJ2-3,.,TRBV10-1,.,CASSEGRFTDTQYF,TGCGCCAGCAGTGAGGGCAGGTTCACAGATACGCAGTATTTT
TRBJ2-1,.,TRBV2,TRBD2,CASRMIAGAGNEQFF,TGTGCCAGCAGAATGATAGCGGGGGCAGGGAATGAGCAGTTCTTC
TRBJ1-5,.,TRBV9,TRBD1,CASSGAGTASQPQHF,TGTGCCAGCAGCGGGGCCGGGACAGCTTCCCAGCCCCAGCATTTT
TRBJ1-4,.,TRBV6-1,TRBD1,CASSEEETGVLATNEKLFF,TGTGCCAGCAGTGAAGAGGAGACAGGGGTACTCGCAACTAATGAAAAACTGTTTTTT
TRBJ2-2,.,TRBV10-3,.,CALRKGDTGELFF,TGTGCCCTTCGGAAGGGGGACACCGGGGAGCTGTTTTTT
TRBJ2-5,.,TRBV24-1,TRBD2,CATSDDRDYPQETQYF,TGTGCCACCAGTGATGACCGGGACTACCCACAAGAGACCCAGTACTTC
TRBJ2-7,.,TRBV6-5,TRBD1,CASSLGQGPEQYF,TGTGCCAGCAGTTTGGGACAGGGTCCCGAGCAGTACTTC
TRBJ1-2,.,TRBV28,.,CASSSSGEGWAGYTF,TGTGCCAGCAGTTCCTCAGGGGAGGGATGGGCTGGCTACACCTTC
TRBJ2-1,.,TRBV24-1,.,CATSDSGVPYNEQFF,TGTGCCACCAGTGATTCAGGGGTACCCTACAATGAGCAGTTCTTC
TRBJ2-1,.,TRBV6-2/TRBV6-3,TRBD2,CASSLTLAGGPFF,TGTGCCAGCAGTCTAACCCTAGCGGGGGGGCCGTTCTTC
TRBJ1-2,.,TRBV29-1,.,CSVENSGGGYTF,TGCAGCGTCGAAAACTCGGGGGGCGGCTACACCTTC
TRBJ1-2,.,TRBV20-1,.,CSASGQNGYTF,TGCAGTGCTAGTGGACAGAATGGCTACACCTTC
TRBJ1-1,.,TRBV7-9,TRBD1,CASSLRLGTGARGTEAFF,TGTGCCAGCAGCTTAAGGTTAGGGACAGGGGCTCGGGGTACTGAAGCTTTCTTT
TRBJ1-1,.,TRBV2,.,CASSAVDKRSVFF,TGTGCCAGCAGCGCCGTAGACAAACGGTCCGTTTTCTTT
TRBJ2-1,.,TRBV6-5,.,CASFSGLEEQFF,TGTGCCAGCTTTTCGGGTTTGGAGGAGCAGTTCTTC
TRBJ2-3,.,TRBV4-1,TRBD2,CASSQAAAGLLGTQYF,TGCGCCAGCAGCCAAGCAGCAGCGGGGTTGTTAGGTACGCAGTATTTT
TRBJ1-2,.,TRBV5-1,TRBD1,CASSLGDRGYGYTF,TGCGCCAGCAGCTTGGGGGACAGGGGCTATGGCTACACCTTC
TRBJ2-3,.,TRBV5-1,TRBD2,CASSFGLAVGTDTQYF,TGCGCCAGCAGCTTCGGACTAGCCGTGGGCACAGATACGCAGTATTTT